The 14 T cell receptor beta chains given below trace back to one sample, sequenced in a study of identical twins (dated by TCRdb to 2016 to 2017). The library was obtained by 5' RACE. Sequencing used an Illumina HiSeq 2000. Through fastp at Q25 and MiXCR, TCRdb rebuilt clones from the public reads, retaining in-frame beta chains. Here each entry gathers all rows of one CDR3 protein and keeps the most common genes and DNA. Within this sample are roughly 540,000 distinct CDR3 sequences, with about 20% of them counted one time only. Together, the top ten hold roughly 0.91% of the sample. These records were also assigned to another study, of T cells expressing NK-cell markers.

The sample consisted of CD4+ T cells sorted from blood. Every receptor here comes from a woman aged 18 to 35 in good health.

This clonotype has only a few counts. CDR3 coding DNA: TGTGCCTGGGCTTCCGGGGTGACAGATACGCAGTATTTT. As protein: CAWASGVTDTQYF. This chain uses TRBV30 with TRBJ2-3; perhaps TRBD2 as D (5 bases). This CDR3 has 13 residues. With 5 bases removed from V and 3 bases from J, the gap between germline ends came to 12 bases. Germline V gene sequence: CDR1 GTSNPN, CDR2 SVGIG (reference sequence).

The table lists this clonotype with many counts. This chain uses TRBV20-1 with TRBJ2-1, with 9 bases matching TRBD2. The CDR3 covers 16 residues. J lost 0 bases, V lost 4 bases, and 7 bases had no gene match. CDR1 is DFQATT and CDR2 is SNEGSKA in the germline V gene (reference sequence). The CDR3 region is CSAKAGGPSSYNEQFF. CDR3 sequence (DNA): TGCAGTGCTAAGGCGGGAGGGCCAAGCTCCTACAATGAGCAGTTCTTC.

The chain couples TRBV9 to TRBJ2-7, with a weak D call TRBD1 (6 bases). Trimming shortened V by 0 bases and J by 2 bases, and 12 bases separated the two germline ends. The germline V gene encodes CDR1 SGDLS and CDR2 YYNGEE. The CDR3 runs to 15 residues. The CDR3 here is CASSVGLGAPYEQYF. DNA for the CDR3: TGTGCCAGCAGCGTAGGTTTGGGGGCCCCCTACGAGCAGTACTTC.

The rearrangement links TRBV5-6 to TRBJ1-1; D gene uncertain. The CDR3 covers 13 residues. Germline V gene lookup returns CDR1 SGHDT and CDR2 YYEEEE. V lost 3 bases to trimming and J lost 2 bases, with 8 bases between them. The CDR3 DNA sequence: TGTGCCAGCAGCTCACTCAGCAACACTGAAGCTTTCTTT. Translation gives CASSSLSNTEAFF.

This clonotype was counted a few times. The rearrangement uses TRBV29-1 and TRBJ1-1; D might be TRBD1 (6 bases). V lost 7 bases and J lost 0, with 15 bases in between. The CDR3 totals 14 residues. Germline V CDR1 and CDR2: SQVTM, ANQGSEA. The CDR3, as DNA: TGCAGCGCCGTGGACAGTCGAATGAACACTGAAGCTTTCTTT. Residues: CSAVDSRMNTEAFF.

The chain has TRBV10-1 and TRBJ2-1; 9 bases are a match to TRBD2. The CDR3 covers 14 residues. Per the germline V gene, CDR1 is WNHNN and CDR2 is SYGVQD (reference sequence). Trimming took 1 base from V and 8 from J; bases not matched to a gene: 3. This CDR3 is CASSEYRTSDEQFF. CDR3 nucleotides: TGCGCCAGCAGTGAGTATAGGACTAGCGATGAGCAGTTCTTC.

This chain uses TRBV6-6 with TRBJ1-1; no reliable D call. Germline V lookup: CDR1 MNHNY, CDR2 SVGAGI (reference sequence). The germline V and J ends were trimmed by 2 bases and 6 bases, with 10 bases remaining between them. CDR3 length equals 13 residues. The chain's CDR3 is CASSYGSFSEAFF. The CDR3 DNA reads TGTGCCAGCAGTTACGGGTCTTTCTCTGAAGCTTTCTTT.

The sample holds a few counts of this clonotype. The chain couples TRBV27 to TRBJ2-2, with D possibly called TRBD1 or TRBD2 (5 bases each). Germline loops: CDR1 MNHEY, CDR2 SMNVEV (reference sequence). The CDR3 loop spans 15 amino acids. Trimming stripped 9 bases from V and 3 bases from J, with 17 bases between. The CDR3 reads CARTPGTVHTGELFF. The CDR3 DNA sequence: TGTGCCAGGACCCCCGGGACCGTACACACCGGGGAGCTGTTTTTT.

This sequence joins TRBV20-1 and TRBJ1-1, with TRBD1 as a possible D gene (6 bases). Germline V gene sequence: CDR1 DFQATT, CDR2 SNEGSKA (reference sequence). Trimming removed 6 bases from V and 3 bases from J, with 17 bases in between. This CDR3 is built from 14 residues. As DNA, the CDR3 is TGCAGTGCCCTATGGGGGGGGGCGGACACTGAAGCTTTCTTT. Its translation: CSALWGGADTEAFF.

This clonotype has a handful of counts. The genes are TRBV29-1 and TRBJ1-1; a weak D match, TRBD1 (5 bases). CDR1 SQVTM and CDR2 ANQGSEA come from the germline V gene. The V and J ends lost 5 bases and 6 bases respectively, with 19 bases between them. The CDR3 is made up of 14 amino acids. DNA for the CDR3: TGCAGCGTTTGGTTTGAGGGGCACGGAGCTGAAGCTTTCTTT. Its translation: CSVWFEGHGAEAFF.

The chain couples TRBV12-3 or TRBV12-4 to TRBJ2-2; D unresolved. The V gene lost 4 bases and the J gene lost 6 bases, with 6 bases spanning the gap. This CDR3 is built from 12 residues. The chain's CDR3 is CASSWFPGELFF. The CDR3, as DNA: TGTGCCAGCAGTTGGTTTCCCGGGGAGCTGTTTTTT.

The J gene is TRBJ2-2, the V gene TRBV20-1, with TRBD2 identical over 12 bases. CDR3 length equals 19 residues. Germline lookup yields CDR1 DFQATT and CDR2 SNEGSKA (reference sequence). With 0 bases clipped from V and 2 bases from J, the junction kept 10 bases outside the gene matches. The CDR3, as DNA: TGCAGTGCTAGAGATGATACCCTAGCGGGGGGGAGTAACACCGGGGAGCTGTTTTTT. Translated, it gives CSARDDTLAGGSNTGELFF.

The gene calls are TRBV6-5 and TRBJ1-6; a possible D gene is TRBD1 (6 bases). The CDR3 spans 15 residues. The V gene's germline CDR1 is MNHEY and CDR2 SVGAGI. V was pared by 1 base and J by 6 bases, with 10 bases between. CDR3 region: CASSYYPRGNSPLHF. CDR3 coding DNA: TGTGCCAGCAGTTACTACCCCAGGGGTAATTCACCCCTCCACTTT.

V and J are TRBV11-3 and TRBJ2-2, with TRBD1 as a possible D gene (6 bases). The CDR3 has 15 amino acids. Between the trimmed V and J ends, which lost 6 bases and 6 bases, there was a span of 17 bases. Per germline, CDR1 SGHNT and CDR2 YENEEA. The CDR3 nucleotides read TGTGCCAGCAGTCCGACAGGAACCCAGCCCGGGGAGCTGTTTTTT. It codes for CASSPTGTQPGELFF.